This record covers a single TCR beta chain. The sample belongs to a study of OX40 agonist ivuxolimab in advanced cancers. The CDR3 length is 14 residues. Trimming stripped 2 bases from V and 5 bases from J, with 10 bases between. The germline V gene encodes CDR1 SGHAT and CDR2 FQNNGV. Produced via immunoSEQ multiplex PCR; TCRdb's table is partial and in-frame only. The table lists roughly 50,000 clones, 91% of them singletons. V usage is TRBV11-2 and J usage is TRBJ2-1; D is unresolved. The clonotype comes from an adult with an advanced solid tumor such as melanoma, head and neck, liver or kidney cancer. The sample consisted of CD4+ or CD8+ T cells sorted from blood, taken in a trial of the OX40 agonist ivuxolimab. The CDR3 bases are TGTGCCAGCAGCTTATGGGGTAGCCACAATGAGCAGTTCTTC. Translation gives CASSLWGSHNEQFF.